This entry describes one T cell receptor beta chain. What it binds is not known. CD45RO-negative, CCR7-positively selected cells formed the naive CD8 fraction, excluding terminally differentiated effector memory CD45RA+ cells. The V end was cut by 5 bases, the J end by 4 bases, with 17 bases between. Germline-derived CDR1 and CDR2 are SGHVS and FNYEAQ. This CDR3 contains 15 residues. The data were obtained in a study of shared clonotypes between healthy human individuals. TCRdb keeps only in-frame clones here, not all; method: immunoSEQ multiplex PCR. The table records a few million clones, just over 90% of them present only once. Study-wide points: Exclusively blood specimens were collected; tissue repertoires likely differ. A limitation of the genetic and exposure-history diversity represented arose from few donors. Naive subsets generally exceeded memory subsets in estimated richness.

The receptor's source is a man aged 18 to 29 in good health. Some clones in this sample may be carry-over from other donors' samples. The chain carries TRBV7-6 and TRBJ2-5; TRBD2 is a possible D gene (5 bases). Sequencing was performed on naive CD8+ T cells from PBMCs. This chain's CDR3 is CASSLKPQEVETQYF. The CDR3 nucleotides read TGTGCCAGCAGCCTAAAGCCGCAGGAGGTAGAGACCCAGTACTTC.